The clone carrying this T cell receptor (beta chain) has more than one count but fewer than ten. The antigen remains undetermined. The V end lost 4 bases, the J end lost 2 bases, and 9 bases lay between the germline ends. Germline V lookup: CDR1 MNHEY, CDR2 SMNVEV (reference sequence). This CDR3 is 13 amino acids long. The entry originates in a study of blood T cells in healthy people across ages. All donors came from Russia, were Caucasian and healthy, and spanned ages roughly 6 to 100. Whole-study findings and limits: Donor CMV infection status was unknown, possibly confounding age-related changes in expanded clonotypes.

The authors ran a second PCR of 7 to 11 cycles using a sample-barcoded 5' primer and a J-beta primer mix. Each cDNA molecule was tagged by a template-switch adaptor with 12 random nucleotides. One entry per CDR3 protein, called by TCRdb with MiXCR from the 5' RACE reads. The table records 540,000 or so distinct CDR3 sequences, 40% to 55% of them present only once. Material: blood. The chain has TRBV27 and TRBJ2-7; D is uncertain. This TCR came from a man older than 75 in good health. CDR3 loop: CASSYGPTYEQYF. CDR3 sequence (DNA): TGTGCCAGCAGTTACGGACCGACCTACGAGCAGTACTTC.